The 24 T cell receptor beta chains presented below share a single source sample, sequenced in a study of T cell responses to AZD1222 COVID-19 vaccine. TCRdb's copy holds only in-frame clones and misses some; the assay was immunoSEQ multiplex PCR. The sample gives about 90,000 clones, about 86% of which show up once; approximately 8% is in the top ten. Sequenced material: peripheral blood, taken on day 0 of AZD1222 vaccination. The source is an adult in good health.

This CDR3 is CASRSDKSHGYTF. The CDR3 coding sequence is TGTGCCAGCAGATCCGACAAGTCCCATGGCTACACCTTC. V usage is TRBV11-3 and J usage is TRBJ1-2; unclear D gene. Trimming cost V 6 bases and J 6 bases, with 14 bases left between them. Germline V gene data show CDR1 as SGHNT and CDR2 as YENEEA. The CDR3 spans 13 residues. Using reference TRBV11-3 and TRBJ1-2 for the parts outside the CDR3, the full variable domain is EAGVVQSPRYKIIEKKQPVAFWCNPISGHNTLYWYLQNLGQGPELLIRYENEEAVDDSQLPKDRFSAERLKGVDSTLKIQPAELGDSAVYLCASRSDKSHGYTFGSGTRLTVV.

The V and J genes are TRBV9 and TRBJ2-7; a possible D gene is TRBD2 (5 bases). Trimming stripped 0 bases from V and 3 bases from J, with 13 bases between. This CDR3 contains 15 residues. Germline CDR1 and CDR2: SGDLS and YYNGEE. The CDR3 region is CASSVGPSGGYEQYF. The CDR3 DNA reads TGTGCCAGCAGCGTAGGGCCCAGCGGAGGCTACGAGCAGTACTTC.

V usage is TRBV5-1 and J usage is TRBJ2-1; TRBD2 agrees at 8 bases. In germline, CDR1 is SGHRS, CDR2 YFSETQ. The CDR3 runs to 16 residues. Trimming at V came to 5 bases and at J to 0 bases, leaving 7 bases not matched to a gene. CDR3 DNA: TGCGCCAGCAGTGAGGCGGGAGGCCACTCCTACAATGAGCAGTTCTTC. Amino acids: CASSEAGGHSYNEQFF.

The chain carries TRBV28 and TRBJ1-2; tentatively, D is TRBD1 (5 bases). V lost 3 bases to trimming and J lost 4 bases, with 18 bases between them. The CDR3 totals 16 residues. The germline V gene encodes CDR1 MDHEN and CDR2 SYDVKM. The CDR3 nucleotides are TGTGCCAGCAGTTTCCGGCAGGGTCCATCGACCTATGGCTACACCTTC. Translation: CASSFRQGPSTYGYTF.

The chain's CDR3 is CAISESDQPQHF. The CDR3 DNA reads TGTGCCATCAGTGAGTCAGATCAGCCCCAGCATTTT. The gene calls are TRBV10-3 and TRBJ1-5, with D hard to call. The V gene's germline CDR1 is ENHRY and CDR2 SYGVKD. CDR3 length: 12 residues. V was clipped by 0 bases and J by 5 bases, with 2 bases between them.

This clone was seen a few times. This CDR3 reads CASSLGIVSPLHF. CDR3 in DNA: TGTGCCAGCAGCTTAGGAATCGTATCACCCCTCCACTTT. The chain links TRBV7-2 to TRBJ1-6; D remains unclear. Germline-derived CDR1 and CDR2 are SGHTA and FQGNSA. The V gene lost 1 base and the J gene lost 10 bases, with 8 bases spanning the gap. The CDR3 sequence is 13 residues long.

CDR3 amino acids: CASSRGTDYGYTF. The CDR3 bases are TGTGCCAGCTCACGAGGGACAGATTATGGCTACACCTTC. V gene TRBV18 combines with J gene TRBJ1-2; TRBD1 matches at 7 bases. This CDR3 has 13 amino acids. V was clipped by 4 bases and J by 5 bases; unmatched bases: 4. Looked up from germline, CDR1 is KGHSH and CDR2 is LQKENI.

The chain uses TRBV6-2 or TRBV6-3 and TRBJ1-5; no clear D gene. The CDR3 runs 11 residues. Trimming shortened V by 5 bases and J by 11 bases, and 10 bases separated the two germline ends. Looked up from germline, CDR1 is MNHEY and CDR2 is SVGEGT. The CDR3 sequence: CASSHGPAQHF. CDR3 nucleotides: TGTGCCAGCAGTCATGGTCCGGCCCAGCATTTT.

This chain uses TRBV28 with TRBJ2-1; tentatively, D is TRBD1 or TRBD2 (5 bases each). Trimming removed 10 bases from V and 3 bases from J, with 13 bases in between. Germline V gene sequence: CDR1 MDHEN, CDR2 SYDVKM. The CDR3 contains 13 residues. The CDR3 here is CATTGTYYNEQFF. In DNA, the CDR3 is TGTGCCACCACCGGGACCTACTACAATGAGCAGTTCTTC.

The chain recombines TRBV7-2 with TRBJ1-3; the match to TRBD1 covers 8 bases. CDR3 length equals 17 residues. J lost 2 bases, V lost 1 base, and 7 bases had no gene match. Germline CDR1 is SGHTA and CDR2 is FQGNSA. The CDR3 coding sequence is TGTGCCAGCAGCTTAGTTGGTGGACAGGGCCCTGGAAACACCATATATTTT. Its protein product is CASSLVGGQGPGNTIYF.

The chain joins TRBV3-1 (or the pseudogene TRBV3-2) to TRBJ1-3; tentatively, D is TRBD1 (6 bases). This CDR3 has 16 residues. The V end lost 5 bases, the J end lost 4 bases, and 18 bases lay between the germline ends. CDR1 and CDR2 (germline): LGHDT, YNNKEL (reference sequence). The DNA of the CDR3 is TGTGCCAGCAGCGAAAGATTACAGGGTTCCGGAAACACCATATATTTT. This codes for CASSERLQGSGNTIYF.

The chain combines TRBV21-1 with TRBJ1-5. TRBV21-1 is a listed pseudogene. The CDR3 runs 14 residues. CDR3 protein: CATRIGPPNQPQHF. The CDR3 DNA sequence: TGTGCCACTAGGATAGGACCCCCCAATCAGCCCCAGCATTTT.

This chain uses TRBV2 with TRBJ2-1; D not certain. CDR1 and CDR2 from the germline V gene are SNHLY and FYNNEI. The germline V and J ends were trimmed by 3 bases and 0 bases, with 9 bases remaining between them. CDR3 length equals 15 residues. DNA for the CDR3: TGTGCCAGCAGTGAGGCCCGGAGCTCCTACAATGAGCAGTTCTTC. It codes for CASSEARSSYNEQFF.

The CDR3 coding sequence is TGTGCCAGCTCACCTACTAGCGGGAGGTACAATGAGCAGTTCTTC. As protein: CASSPTSGRYNEQFF. This sequence joins TRBV18 and TRBJ2-1; 12 positions agree with TRBD2. The J segment lost 4 bases and the V segment lost 3 bases, leaving 1 base of the junction unmatched. This CDR3 comprises 15 residues. From germline, CDR1 is KGHSH and CDR2 LQKENI.

The CDR3 DNA reads TGTGCCAGTAGTATAGTAACCGGGACAGGGCCTAATCAGCCCCAGCATTTT. It codes for CASSIVTGTGPNQPQHF. V is TRBV19 and J is TRBJ1-5; 9 bases are shared with TRBD1. Trimming took 1 base from V and 4 from J; bases not matched to a gene: 8. This CDR3 contains 17 residues. CDR1 is LNHDA and CDR2 is SQIVND in the germline V gene (reference sequence).

CDR3 nucleotides: TGTGCCAGCAGTTTGGCCAGGGAGAACACTGAAGCTTTCTTT. Its translation is CASSLARENTEAFF. The V gene is TRBV28, the J gene TRBJ1-1, with D perhaps matching TRBD1 (5 bases). From germline, CDR1 is MDHEN and CDR2 SYDVKM. This CDR3 comprises 14 residues. Between the trimmed V and J ends, which lost 3 bases and 1 base, there was a span of 9 bases.

The table lists this clone with a count of one. The chain joins TRBV19 to TRBJ1-2; 8 nucleotides line up with TRBD1. This CDR3 is built from 14 residues. In germline, CDR1 is LNHDA, CDR2 SQIVND (reference sequence). With 9 bases clipped from V and 4 bases from J, the junction kept 10 bases outside the gene matches. The CDR3 nucleotides are TGTGCCAGCTACCGGACAGGGCGGGCCTATGGCTACACCTTC. Protein product: CASYRTGRAYGYTF.

This clone has a handful of counts. V usage is TRBV11-3 and J usage is TRBJ2-3; TRBD2 is a possible D gene (6 bases). The CDR3 consists of 15 residues. Germline V CDR1 and CDR2: SGHNT, YENEEA. V was cut by 4 bases and J by 0 bases, with 11 bases left in between. The CDR3 sequence: CASSSGSGSTDTQYF. In DNA form, the CDR3 reads TGTGCCAGCAGCTCGGGGAGCGGGAGCACAGATACGCAGTATTTT.

This clone occurred once. The V gene is TRBV19, the J gene TRBJ2-7; D uncertain. The CDR3 covers 14 residues. Deletions cut 1 base from V and 0 bases from J, with 7 bases between. Germline V gene lookup returns CDR1 LNHDA and CDR2 SQIVND (reference sequence). The CDR3 loop is CASSIGLSSYEQYF. The CDR3 DNA sequence: TGTGCCAGTAGTATAGGTCTGAGCTCCTACGAGCAGTACTTC. The variable domain in full, completed from reference TRBV19 and TRBJ2-7, reads DGGITQSPKYLFRKEGQNVTLSCEQNLNHDAMYWYRQDPGQGLRLIYYSQIVNDFQKGDIAEGYSVSREKKESFPLTVTSAQKNPTAFYLCASSIGLSSYEQYFGPGTRLTVT.

J is TRBJ1-1 and V is TRBV19; 9 positions match TRBD1. Germline V gene sequence: CDR1 LNHDA, CDR2 SQIVND (reference sequence). With 3 bases clipped from V and 1 base from J, the junction kept 15 bases outside the gene matches. The CDR3 length is 19 residues. The CDR3 DNA is TGTGCCAGTAGTATGCACAGGGGGCTGAATCCCGGCACGAACACTGAAGCTTTCTTT. It yields the protein CASSMHRGLNPGTNTEAFF.

The genes are TRBV21-1 and TRBJ1-2. TRBV21-1 has pseudogene status. This CDR3 has 14 amino acids. CDR3 in amino acids: CASSQAGALSGYTF. CDR3 nucleotide sequence: TGTGCCAGCAGCCAAGCCGGGGCGCTAAGTGGCTACACCTTC.

The chain is built from TRBV9 and TRBJ2-1; 9 bases align to TRBD2. The CDR3 runs to 15 residues. CDR1 SGDLS and CDR2 YYNGEE come from the germline V gene. Trimming at V came to 2 bases and at J to 5 bases, leaving 5 bases not matched to a gene. The CDR3 sequence is CASSVRTSDDNEQFF. The CDR3 bases are TGTGCCAGCAGCGTTCGGACTAGCGATGACAATGAGCAGTTCTTC.

The chain links TRBV3-1 (or the pseudogene TRBV3-2) to TRBJ1-6, with D hard to call. V shed 0 bases and J shed 7 bases, with 7 bases lying between them. In germline, CDR1 is LGHDT, CDR2 YNNKEL (reference sequence). There are 14 residues in the CDR3. DNA for the CDR3: TGTGCCAGCAGCCAAGATAGGCCGAATTCACCCCTCCACTTT. This sequence encodes CASSQDRPNSPLHF.

CDR3: CASSGLGAGINEKLFF. CDR3 bases: TGTGCCAGCAGTGGCCTGGGGGCAGGGATTAATGAAAAACTGTTTTTT. The V gene is TRBV28, the J gene TRBJ1-4, with TRBD1 as a possible D gene (6 bases). The CDR3 is made up of 16 amino acids. The V gene's germline CDR1 is MDHEN and CDR2 SYDVKM. The V end was cut by 5 bases, the J end by 4 bases, with 17 bases between.